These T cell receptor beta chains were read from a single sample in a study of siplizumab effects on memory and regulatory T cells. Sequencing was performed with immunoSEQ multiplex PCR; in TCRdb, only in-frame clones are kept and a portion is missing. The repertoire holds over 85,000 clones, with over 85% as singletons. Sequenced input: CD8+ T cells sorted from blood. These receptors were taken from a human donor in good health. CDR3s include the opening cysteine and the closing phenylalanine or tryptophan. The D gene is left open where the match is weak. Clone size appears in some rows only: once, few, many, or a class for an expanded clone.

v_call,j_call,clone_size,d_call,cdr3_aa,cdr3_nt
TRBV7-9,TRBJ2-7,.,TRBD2,CASSLSELADEQYF,TGTGCCAGCAGCTTATCAGAACTAGCGGACGAGCAGTACTTC
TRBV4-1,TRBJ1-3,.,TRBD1,CASSPEDRGGDTIYF,TGCGCCAGCAGCCCAGAGGACAGGGGAGGAGACACCATATATTTT
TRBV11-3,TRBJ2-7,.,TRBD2,CASSIIAGGPREQYF,TGTGCCAGCAGCATTATAGCGGGAGGGCCGCGTGAGCAGTACTTC
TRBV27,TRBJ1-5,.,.,CASSWGAGGRLQPQHF,TGTGCCAGCAGTTGGGGGGCCGGGGGTAGATTACAGCCCCAGCATTTT
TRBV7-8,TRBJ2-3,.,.,CASTFLGRRSAGDTQYF,TGTGCCAGCACCTTCCTGGGCCGGAGGTCCGCCGGTGATACGCAGTATTTT
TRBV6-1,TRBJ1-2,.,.,CASSHSRAVYGYTF,TGTGCCAGCAGCCACTCCCGGGCGGTCTACGGCTACACCTTC
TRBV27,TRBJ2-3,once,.,CASSSLPTDTQYF,TGTGCCAGCAGTTCCCTCCCGACAGATACGCAGTATTTT
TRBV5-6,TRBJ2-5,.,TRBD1,CASNQGQGAGETQYF,TGTGCCAGCAACCAGGGACAGGGGGCGGGGGAGACCCAGTACTTC
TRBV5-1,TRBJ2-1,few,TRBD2,CASSLGVAGGNYNEQFF,TGCGCCAGCAGCTTGGGGGTAGCGGGAGGAAACTACAATGAGCAGTTCTTC
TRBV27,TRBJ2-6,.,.,CASSWASVSSGANVLTF,TGTGCCAGCAGTTGGGCTAGCGTTAGCTCTGGGGCCAACGTCCTGACTTTC
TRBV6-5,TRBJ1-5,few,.,CASSYAGGGNQPQHF,TGTGCCAGCAGTTACGCGGGAGGGGGCAATCAGCCCCAGCATTTT
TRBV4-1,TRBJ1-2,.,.,CASSQVTDYGYTF,TGCGCCAGCAGCCAAGTTACAGATTATGGCTACACCTTC
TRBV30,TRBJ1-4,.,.,CAWSVQEKLFF,TGTGCCTGGAGTGTACAAGAAAAACTGTTTTTT
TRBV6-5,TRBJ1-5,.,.,CASAAAQGNQPQHF,TGTGCCAGCGCGGCTGCACAGGGAAATCAGCCCCAGCATTTT
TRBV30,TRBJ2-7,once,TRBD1,CAWSARPRDSSYEQYF,TGTGCCTGGAGTGCGAGACCCCGGGACAGCTCCTACGAGCAGTACTTC
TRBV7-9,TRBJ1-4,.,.,CASSFSSEKLFF,TGTGCCAGCAGCTTCAGCTCGGAAAAACTGTTTTTT